The 12 T cell receptor beta chains below were found in one sample sequenced in a study of T cells after yellow fever vaccination. Using its own MiXCR run on the 5' RACE reads, TCRdb lists one record per CDR3 protein. Of 500,000 to 650,000 distinct CDR3 sequences listed, 12% are singletons. The input for sequencing was PBMCs, taken on the day of the yellow fever booster vaccination. The source is a man aged 30 to 45 who received the YFV17D yellow fever vaccine.

The chain employs TRBV6-2 or TRBV6-3 and TRBJ1-5; D not certain. The ends were cut back, 2 bases at V and 7 bases at J, with 12 bases in the middle. The CDR3 contains 14 residues. CDR1 MNHEY and CDR2 SVGEGT come from the germline V gene. As DNA, the CDR3 is TGTGCCAGCAGTTACGGCTGGGGAGAGCAGCCCCAGCATTTT. Protein: CASSYGWGEQPQHF.

The J gene is TRBJ1-6, the V gene TRBV12-3 or TRBV12-4; unclear D gene. The CDR3 has 13 amino acids. Deletions cut 2 bases from V and 9 bases from J, with 8 bases between. CDR3 nucleotides: TGTGCCAGCAGTTTATACATCGGTTCACCCCTCCACTTT. Its protein product is CASSLYIGSPLHF.

The sample holds a few counts of this clonotype. The rearrangement joins TRBV7-2 to TRBJ2-1; D is perhaps TRBD2 (5 bases). V was cut by 7 bases and J by 1 base, with 14 bases left in between. This CDR3 is 15 amino acids long. CDR1 SGHTA and CDR2 FQGNSA come from the germline V gene. The DNA of the CDR3 is TGTGCCAGCACCATGGGAGTCTCGTCCTACAATGAGCAGTTCTTC. Translated, it gives CASTMGVSSYNEQFF. The variable domain in full, completed from reference TRBV7-2 and TRBJ2-1, reads GAGVSQSPSNKVTEKGKDVELRCDPISGHTALYWYRQSLGQGLEFLIYFQGNSAPDKSGLPSDRFSAERTGGSVSTLTIQRTQQEDSAVYLCASTMGVSSYNEQFFGPGTRLTVL.

V usage is TRBV7-3 and J usage is TRBJ2-7; weak D call: TRBD2 (7 bases). Deletions cut 2 bases from V and 1 base from J, with 15 bases between. Germline lookup yields CDR1 SGHTA and CDR2 FQGTGA. CDR3 length: 16 residues. The CDR3 loop is CASSLHGSGTSYEQYF. CDR3 coding DNA: TGTGCCAGCAGCTTACACGGAAGCGGGACATCCTACGAGCAGTACTTC.

V usage is TRBV20-1 and J usage is TRBJ1-2; D gene uncertain. V gave up 3 bases and J gave up 6 bases, with 17 bases separating them. The CDR3 extends over 14 amino acids. Germline V gene lookup returns CDR1 DFQATT and CDR2 SNEGSKA (reference sequence). The CDR3 DNA sequence: TGCAGTGCTAGTCCCGCGGGAGGGCCTGATGGCTACACCTTC. Protein: CSASPAGGPDGYTF.

Only a few counts were recorded for this clonotype. V is TRBV20-1 and J is TRBJ2-1; the match to TRBD2 covers 8 bases. This CDR3 has 13 amino acids. Losses at the gene ends were 5 bases for V and 10 bases for J; bases not matched to a gene: 10. CDR1 is DFQATT, CDR2 SNEGSKA, per germline (reference sequence). The CDR3 DNA reads as TGCAGTGCTCCCCGGGGAGCGGGGGAGGAGCAGTTCTTC. Its protein is CSAPRGAGEEQFF.

This clonotype was counted a few times. This rearrangement joins TRBV24-1 to TRBJ2-1, with 10 bases aligning to TRBD2. Germline V gene data show CDR1 as KGHDR and CDR2 as SFDVKD. The CDR3 covers 16 residues. V shed 4 bases, J shed 2 bases, and the junction held 4 bases outside the gene matches. The CDR3 coding sequence is TGTGCCACCAGTGACACCGGGACTAGCGCCTACAATGAGCAGTTCTTC. Encoded protein: CATSDTGTSAYNEQFF.

This clonotype was seen only a few times. The rearrangement links TRBV12-3 or TRBV12-4 to TRBJ1-5; unclear D gene. Trimming pared 4 bases from V and 3 bases from J, leaving 13 bases between. This CDR3 is built from 15 residues. The CDR3 reads CASSSFGQLNQPQHF. Written as DNA, the CDR3 is TGTGCCAGCAGTTCCTTTGGGCAGCTCAATCAGCCCCAGCATTTT.

Many counts were recorded for this clonotype. This sequence joins TRBV9 and TRBJ1-1; weak D call: TRBD1 (6 bases). CDR1 SGDLS and CDR2 YYNGEE come from the germline V gene. V gave up 0 bases and J gave up 7 bases, with 16 bases separating them. The CDR3 spans 15 residues. The CDR3 coding sequence is TGTGCCAGCAGCGTAGGAGTCGGGGGCTTGGATGAAGCTTTCTTT. This encodes CASSVGVGGLDEAFF.

Ten or more counts support this clonotype. This sequence joins TRBV20-1 and TRBJ1-1; weak D call: TRBD1 (5 bases). In germline, CDR1 is DFQATT, CDR2 SNEGSKA (reference sequence). Trimming took 8 bases from V and 7 from J, leaving 14 bases between them. This CDR3 is built from 11 residues. The CDR3 DNA reads TGCAGTCTTCGACAGCTTGGTGAAGCTTTCTTT. Translation gives CSLRQLGEAFF.

This clonotype came up many times. The chain is built from TRBV7-2 and TRBJ2-3; TRBD1 matches 9 bases. The CDR3 runs to 15 residues. Germline trimming cut 1 base from V and 3 bases from J; bases unmatched to any gene: 2. Looked up from germline, CDR1 is SGHTA and CDR2 is FQGNSA. CDR3 bases: TGTGCCAGCAGCTTAGTAGGGACAGGGACAGATACGCAGTATTTT. This encodes CASSLVGTGTDTQYF.

This clonotype was found a few times. The gene calls are TRBV18 and TRBJ2-7, with D perhaps matching TRBD2 (7 bases). Germline CDR1 KGHSH, CDR2 LQKENI. The CDR3 is 15 amino acids. The V gene lost 3 bases and the J gene lost 3 bases, with 15 bases spanning the gap. This chain's CDR3 is CASSPRGAGLYEQYF. The CDR3 DNA sequence: TGTGCCAGCTCACCCAGGGGAGCGGGACTCTACGAGCAGTACTTC.